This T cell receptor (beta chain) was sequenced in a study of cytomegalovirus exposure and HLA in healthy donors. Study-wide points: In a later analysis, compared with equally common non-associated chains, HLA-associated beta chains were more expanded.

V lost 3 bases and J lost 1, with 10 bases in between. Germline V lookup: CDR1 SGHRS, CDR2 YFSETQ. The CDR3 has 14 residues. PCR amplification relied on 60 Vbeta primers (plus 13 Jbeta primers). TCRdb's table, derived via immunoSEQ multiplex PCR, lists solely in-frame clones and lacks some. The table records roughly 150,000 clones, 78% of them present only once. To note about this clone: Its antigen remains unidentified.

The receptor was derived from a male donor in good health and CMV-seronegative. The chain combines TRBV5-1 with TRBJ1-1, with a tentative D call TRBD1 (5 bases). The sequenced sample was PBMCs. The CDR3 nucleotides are TGCGCCAGCAGCTCGGGACTGACGAACACTGAAGCTTTCTTT. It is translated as CASSSGLTNTEAFF.